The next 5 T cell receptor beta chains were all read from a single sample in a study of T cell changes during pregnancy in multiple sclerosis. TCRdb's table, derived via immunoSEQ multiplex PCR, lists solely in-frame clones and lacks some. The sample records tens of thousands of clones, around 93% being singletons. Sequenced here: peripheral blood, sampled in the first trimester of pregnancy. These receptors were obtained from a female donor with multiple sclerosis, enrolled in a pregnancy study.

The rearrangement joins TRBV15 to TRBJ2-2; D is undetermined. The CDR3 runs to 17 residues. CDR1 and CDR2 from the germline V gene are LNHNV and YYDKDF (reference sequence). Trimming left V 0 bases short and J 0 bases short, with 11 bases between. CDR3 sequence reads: CATSRDGGLANTGELFF. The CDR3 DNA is TGTGCCACCAGCAGAGACGGCGGCCTAGCGAACACCGGGGAGCTGTTTTTT.

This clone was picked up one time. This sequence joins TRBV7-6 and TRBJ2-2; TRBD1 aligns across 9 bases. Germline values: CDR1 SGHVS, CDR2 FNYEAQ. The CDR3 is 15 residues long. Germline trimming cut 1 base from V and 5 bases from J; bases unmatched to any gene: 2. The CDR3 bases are TGTGCCAGCAGCTTAGAAGGACAGGGGACCGGGGAGCTGTTTTTT. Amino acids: CASSLEGQGTGELFF.

DNA for the CDR3: TGCGCCAGCAGCGTGACAGGAGGATCCTACGAGCAGTACTTC. It translates to CASSVTGGSYEQYF. V usage is TRBV5-1 and J usage is TRBJ2-7; a weak D match, TRBD1 (6 bases). This CDR3 has 14 amino acids. The V gene lost 4 bases and the J gene lost 1 base, with 12 bases spanning the gap. Germline CDR1 is SGHRS and CDR2 is YFSETQ.

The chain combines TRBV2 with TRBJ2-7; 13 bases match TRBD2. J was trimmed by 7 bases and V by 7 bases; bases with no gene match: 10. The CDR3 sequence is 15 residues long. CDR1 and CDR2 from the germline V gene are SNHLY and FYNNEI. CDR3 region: CASTAGLAGAREQYF. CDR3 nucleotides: TGTGCCAGCACCGCTGGACTAGCGGGAGCGCGTGAGCAGTACTTC.

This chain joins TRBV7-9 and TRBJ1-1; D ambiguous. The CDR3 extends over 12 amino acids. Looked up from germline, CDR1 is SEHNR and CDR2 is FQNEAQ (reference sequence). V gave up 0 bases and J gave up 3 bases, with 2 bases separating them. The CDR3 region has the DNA TGTGCCAGCAGCTTAGCCTACACTGAAGCTTTCTTT. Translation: CASSLAYTEAFF.